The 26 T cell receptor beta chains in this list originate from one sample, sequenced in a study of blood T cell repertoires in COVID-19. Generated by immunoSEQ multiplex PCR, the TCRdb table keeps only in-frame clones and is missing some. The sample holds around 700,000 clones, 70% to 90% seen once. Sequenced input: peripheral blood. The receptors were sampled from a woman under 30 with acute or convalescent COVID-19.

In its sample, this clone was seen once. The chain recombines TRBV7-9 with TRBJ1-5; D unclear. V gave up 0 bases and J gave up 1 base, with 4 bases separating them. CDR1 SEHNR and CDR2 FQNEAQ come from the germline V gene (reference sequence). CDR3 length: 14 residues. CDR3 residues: CASSLARSNQPQHF. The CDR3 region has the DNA TGTGCCAGCAGCTTAGCCAGGAGCAATCAGCCCCAGCATTTT. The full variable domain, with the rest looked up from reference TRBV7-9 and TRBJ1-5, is DTGVSQNPRHKITKRGQNVTFRCDPISEHNRLYWYRQTLGQGPEFLTYFQNEAQLEKSRLLSDRFSAERPKGSFSTLEIQRTEQGDSAMYLCASSLARSNQPQHFGDGTRLSIL.

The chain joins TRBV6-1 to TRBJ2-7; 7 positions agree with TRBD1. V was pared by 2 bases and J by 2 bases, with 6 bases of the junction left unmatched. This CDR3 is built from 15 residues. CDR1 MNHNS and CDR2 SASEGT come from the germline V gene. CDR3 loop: CASSEIGGPTYEQYF. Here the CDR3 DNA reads TGTGCCAGCAGTGAAATAGGGGGCCCCACCTACGAGCAGTACTTC.

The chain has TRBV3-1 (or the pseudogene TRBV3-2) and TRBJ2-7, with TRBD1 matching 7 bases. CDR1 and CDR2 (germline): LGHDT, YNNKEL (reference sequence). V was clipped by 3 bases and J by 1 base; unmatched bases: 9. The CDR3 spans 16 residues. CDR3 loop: CASSHPGQVPSYEQYF. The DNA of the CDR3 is TGTGCCAGCAGCCATCCCGGACAGGTCCCATCCTACGAGCAGTACTTC.

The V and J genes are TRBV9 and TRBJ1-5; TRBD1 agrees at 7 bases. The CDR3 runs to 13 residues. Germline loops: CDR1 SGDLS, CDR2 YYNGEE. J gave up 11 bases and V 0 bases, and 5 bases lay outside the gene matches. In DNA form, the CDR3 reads TGTGCCAGCAGCGTAGAGGGCAGGGGGGCCCAGCATTTT. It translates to CASSVEGRGAQHF.

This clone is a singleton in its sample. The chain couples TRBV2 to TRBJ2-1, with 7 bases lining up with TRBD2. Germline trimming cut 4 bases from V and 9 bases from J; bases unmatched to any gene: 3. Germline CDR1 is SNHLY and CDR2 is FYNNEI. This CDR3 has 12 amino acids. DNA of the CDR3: TGTGCCAGCAGTGGGGACTACCCTGAGCAGTTCTTC. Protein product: CASSGDYPEQFF. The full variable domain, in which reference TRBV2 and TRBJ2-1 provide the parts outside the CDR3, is EPEVTQTPSHQVTQMGQEVILRCVPISNHLYFYWYRQILGQKVEFLVSFYNNEISEKSEIFDDQFSVERPDGSNFTLKIRSTKLEDSAMYFCASSGDYPEQFFGPGTRLTVL.

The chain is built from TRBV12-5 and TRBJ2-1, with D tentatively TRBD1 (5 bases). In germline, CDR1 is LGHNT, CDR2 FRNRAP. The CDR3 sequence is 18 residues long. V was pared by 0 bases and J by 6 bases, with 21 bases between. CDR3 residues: CASGLVRARQGQANEQFF. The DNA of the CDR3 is TGTGCTAGTGGTTTGGTACGAGCCCGCCAGGGCCAGGCCAATGAGCAGTTCTTC.

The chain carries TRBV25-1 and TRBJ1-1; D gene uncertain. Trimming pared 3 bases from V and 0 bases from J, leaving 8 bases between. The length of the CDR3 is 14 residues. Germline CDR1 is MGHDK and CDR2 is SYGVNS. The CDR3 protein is CASSEAPLNTEAFF. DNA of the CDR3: TGTGCCAGCAGTGAGGCCCCTTTGAACACTGAAGCTTTCTTT.

The CDR3 DNA sequence: TGTGCCAGCAGCCAAGTTCCGCTACCGCGGGGCGAGCAGTACTTC. It codes for CASSQVPLPRGEQYF. The V gene is TRBV14, the J gene TRBJ2-7; the D gene is possibly TRBD2 (6 bases). CDR3 length: 15 amino acids. The V gene lost 1 base and the J gene lost 6 bases, with 16 bases spanning the gap. Germline V gives CDR1 SGHDN, CDR2 FVKESK. Full variable domain (rest looked up from reference TRBV14 and TRBJ2-7): EAGVTQFPSHSVIEKGQTVTLRCDPISGHDNLYWYRRVMGKEIKFLLHFVKESKQDESGMPNNRFLAERTGGTYSTLKVQPAELEDSGVYFCASSQVPLPRGEQYFGPGTRLTVT.

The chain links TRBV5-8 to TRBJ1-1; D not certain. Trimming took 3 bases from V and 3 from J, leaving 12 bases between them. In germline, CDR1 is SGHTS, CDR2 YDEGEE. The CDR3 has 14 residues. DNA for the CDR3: TGTGCCAGCAGCTCAGCTCCAGGTTACACTGAAGCTTTCTTT. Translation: CASSSAPGYTEAFF.

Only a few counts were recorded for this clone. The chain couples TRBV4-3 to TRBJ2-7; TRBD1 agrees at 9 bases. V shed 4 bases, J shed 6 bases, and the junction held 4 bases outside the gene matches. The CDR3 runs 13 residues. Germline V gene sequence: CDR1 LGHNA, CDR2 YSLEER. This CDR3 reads CASSPGQGGEQYF. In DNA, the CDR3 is TGCGCCAGCAGCCCGGGACAGGGCGGCGAGCAGTACTTC.

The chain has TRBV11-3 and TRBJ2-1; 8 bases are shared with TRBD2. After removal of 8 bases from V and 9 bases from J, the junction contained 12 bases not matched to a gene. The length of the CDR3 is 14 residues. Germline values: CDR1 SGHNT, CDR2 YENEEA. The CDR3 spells CASARGDAFTEQFF. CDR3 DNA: TGTGCCAGCGCGCGGGGGGACGCTTTCACTGAGCAGTTCTTC.

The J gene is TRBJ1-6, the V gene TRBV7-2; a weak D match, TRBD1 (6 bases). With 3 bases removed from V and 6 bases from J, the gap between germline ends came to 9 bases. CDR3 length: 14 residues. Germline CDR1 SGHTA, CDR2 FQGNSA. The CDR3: CASSLGQRNSPLHF. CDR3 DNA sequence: TGTGCCAGCAGCTTGGGACAACGTAATTCACCCCTCCACTTT.

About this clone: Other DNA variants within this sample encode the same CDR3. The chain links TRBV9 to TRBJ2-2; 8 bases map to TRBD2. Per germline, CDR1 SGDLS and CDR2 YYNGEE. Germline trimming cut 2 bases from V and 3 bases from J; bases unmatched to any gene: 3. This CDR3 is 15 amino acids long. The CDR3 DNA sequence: TGTGCCAGCAGCGTGGGCGGGGGGTACACCGGGGAGCTGTTTTTT. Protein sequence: CASSVGGGYTGELFF.

CDR3 in DNA: TGTGCCAGCAGCCGTAGCGGGGGGGCCCCAGATACGCAGTATTTT. Its translation is CASSRSGGAPDTQYF. The genes are TRBV7-3 and TRBJ2-3, with 11 bases that match TRBD2. The CDR3 is 15 residues long. V was clipped by 5 bases and J by 4 bases; unmatched bases: 5. Germline CDR1 SGHTA, CDR2 FQGTGA.

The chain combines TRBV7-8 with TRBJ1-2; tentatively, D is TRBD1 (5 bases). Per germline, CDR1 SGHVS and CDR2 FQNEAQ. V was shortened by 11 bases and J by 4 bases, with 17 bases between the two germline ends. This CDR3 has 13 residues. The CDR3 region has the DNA TGTGCCGTATCGCAGGGTGTCAGCTATGGCTACACCTTC. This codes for CAVSQGVSYGYTF. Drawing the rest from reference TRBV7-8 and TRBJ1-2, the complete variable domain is GAGVSQSPRYKVAKRGQDVALRCDPISGHVSLFWYQQALGQGPEFLTYFQNEAQLDKSGLPSDRFFAERPEGSVSTLKIQRTQQEDSAVYLCAVSQGVSYGYTFGSGTRLTVV.

CDR3 loop: CASKEGSDGELFF. In DNA form, the CDR3 reads TGCGCCAGCAAGGAGGGGTCGGACGGGGAGCTGTTTTTT. The chain uses TRBV5-1 and TRBJ2-2, with D possibly being TRBD2 (6 bases). Trimming shortened V by 6 bases and J by 7 bases, and 13 bases separated the two germline ends. This CDR3 has 13 amino acids. Per the germline V gene, CDR1 is SGHRS and CDR2 is YFSETQ.

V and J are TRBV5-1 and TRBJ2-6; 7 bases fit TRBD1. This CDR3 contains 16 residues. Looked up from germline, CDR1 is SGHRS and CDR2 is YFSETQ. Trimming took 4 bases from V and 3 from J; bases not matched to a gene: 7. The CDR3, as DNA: TGCGCCAGCAGCCCACCGACAGGGAATGGGGCCAACGTCCTGACTTTC. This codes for CASSPPTGNGANVLTF.

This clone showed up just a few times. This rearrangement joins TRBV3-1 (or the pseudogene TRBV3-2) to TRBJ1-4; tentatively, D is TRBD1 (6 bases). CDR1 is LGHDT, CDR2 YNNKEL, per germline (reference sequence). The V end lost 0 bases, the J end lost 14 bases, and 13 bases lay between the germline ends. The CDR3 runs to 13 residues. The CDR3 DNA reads TGTGCCAGCAGCCAAGAGGGGGGCGGGAGGCTGTTTTTT. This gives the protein CASSQEGGGRLFF.

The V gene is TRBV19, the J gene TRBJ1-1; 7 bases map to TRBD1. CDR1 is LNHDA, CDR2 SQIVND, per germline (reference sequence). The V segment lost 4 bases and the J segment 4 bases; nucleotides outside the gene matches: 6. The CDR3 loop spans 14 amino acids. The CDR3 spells CASSRGQPGTEAFF. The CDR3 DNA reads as TGTGCCAGTAGTAGGGGACAGCCGGGCACTGAAGCTTTCTTT.

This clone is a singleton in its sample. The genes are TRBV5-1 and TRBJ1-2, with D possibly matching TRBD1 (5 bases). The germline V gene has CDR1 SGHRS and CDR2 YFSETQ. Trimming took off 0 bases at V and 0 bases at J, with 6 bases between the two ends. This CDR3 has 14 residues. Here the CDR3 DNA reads TGCGCCAGCAGCTTGGGACAGTCTAACTATGGCTACACCTTC. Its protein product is CASSLGQSNYGYTF.

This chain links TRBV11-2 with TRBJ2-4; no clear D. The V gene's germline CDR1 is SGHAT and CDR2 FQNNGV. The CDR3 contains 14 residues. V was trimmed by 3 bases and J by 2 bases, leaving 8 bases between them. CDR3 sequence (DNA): TGTGCCAGCAGCTTCCCCTCCTCCAAAAACATTCAGTACTTC. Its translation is CASSFPSSKNIQYF.

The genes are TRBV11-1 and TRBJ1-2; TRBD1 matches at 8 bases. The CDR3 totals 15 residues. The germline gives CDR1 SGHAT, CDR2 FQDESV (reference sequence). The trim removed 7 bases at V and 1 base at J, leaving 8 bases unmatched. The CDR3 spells CASNLGQGDNYGYTF. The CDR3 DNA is TGTGCCAGCAACCTAGGACAGGGCGATAACTATGGCTACACCTTC.

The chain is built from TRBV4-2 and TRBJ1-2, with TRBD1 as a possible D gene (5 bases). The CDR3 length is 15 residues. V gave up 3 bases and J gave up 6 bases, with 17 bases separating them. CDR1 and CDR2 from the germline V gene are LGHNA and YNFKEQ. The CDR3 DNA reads TGTGCCAGCAGCCAGAGTCAGGGAGGGAAAAATGGCTACACCTTC. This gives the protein CASSQSQGGKNGYTF.

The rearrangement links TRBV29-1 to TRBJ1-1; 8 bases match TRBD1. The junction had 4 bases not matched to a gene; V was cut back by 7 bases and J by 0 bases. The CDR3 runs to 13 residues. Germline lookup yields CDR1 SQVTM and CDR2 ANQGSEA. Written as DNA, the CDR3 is TGCAGCGCTTTGGACAGGGTGAACACTGAAGCTTTCTTT. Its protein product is CSALDRVNTEAFF.

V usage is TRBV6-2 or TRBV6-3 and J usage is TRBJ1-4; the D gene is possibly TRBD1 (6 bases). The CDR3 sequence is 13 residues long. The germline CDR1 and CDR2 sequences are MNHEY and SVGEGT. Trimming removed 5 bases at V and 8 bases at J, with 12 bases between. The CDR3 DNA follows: TGTGCCAGCAGTGATGGACAGCTCGAAAAACTGTTTTTT. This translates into CASSDGQLEKLFF.

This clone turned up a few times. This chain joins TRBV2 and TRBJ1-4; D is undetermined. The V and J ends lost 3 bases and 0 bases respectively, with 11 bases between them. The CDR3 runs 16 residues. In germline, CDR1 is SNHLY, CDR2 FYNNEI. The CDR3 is CASSEGRVATNEKLFF. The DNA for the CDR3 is TGTGCCAGCAGTGAGGGCAGAGTAGCAACTAATGAAAAACTGTTTTTT. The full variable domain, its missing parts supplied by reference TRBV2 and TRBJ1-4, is EPEVTQTPSHQVTQMGQEVILRCVPISNHLYFYWYRQILGQKVEFLVSFYNNEISEKSEIFDDQFSVERPDGSNFTLKIRSTKLEDSAMYFCASSEGRVATNEKLFFGSGTQLSVL.